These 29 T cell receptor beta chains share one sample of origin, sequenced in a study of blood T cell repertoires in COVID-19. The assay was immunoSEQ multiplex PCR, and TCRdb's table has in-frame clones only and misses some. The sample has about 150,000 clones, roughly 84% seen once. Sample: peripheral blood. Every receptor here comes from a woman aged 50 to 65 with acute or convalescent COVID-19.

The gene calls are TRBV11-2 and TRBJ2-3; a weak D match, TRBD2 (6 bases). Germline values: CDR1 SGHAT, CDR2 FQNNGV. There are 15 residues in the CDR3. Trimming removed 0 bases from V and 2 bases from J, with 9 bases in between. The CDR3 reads CASSLDSGYTDTQYF. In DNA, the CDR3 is TGTGCCAGCAGCTTAGATAGCGGATACACAGATACGCAGTATTTT. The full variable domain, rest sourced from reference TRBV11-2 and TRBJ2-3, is EAGVAQSPRYKIIEKRQSVAFWCNPISGHATLYWYQQILGQGPKLLIQFQNNGVVDDSQLPKDRFSAERLKGVDSTLKIQPAKLEDSAVYLCASSLDSGYTDTQYFGPGTRLTVL.

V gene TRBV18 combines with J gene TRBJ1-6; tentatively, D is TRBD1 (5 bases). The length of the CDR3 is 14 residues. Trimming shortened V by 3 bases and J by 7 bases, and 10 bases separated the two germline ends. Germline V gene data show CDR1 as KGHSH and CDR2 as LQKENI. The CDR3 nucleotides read TGTGCCAGCTCACCGGGGCAGGGAAATTCACCCCTCCACTTT. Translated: CASSPGQGNSPLHF. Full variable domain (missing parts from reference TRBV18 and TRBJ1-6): NAGVMQNPRHLVRRRGQEARLRCSPMKGHSHVYWYRQLPEEGLKFMVYLQKENIIDESGMPKERFSAEFPKEGPSILRIQQVVRGDSAAYFCASSPGQGNSPLHFGNGTRLTVT.

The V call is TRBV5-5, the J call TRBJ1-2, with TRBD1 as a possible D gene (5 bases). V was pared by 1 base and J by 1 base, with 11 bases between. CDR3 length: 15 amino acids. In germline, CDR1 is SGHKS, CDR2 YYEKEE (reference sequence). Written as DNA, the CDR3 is TGTGCCAGCAGCTTGTCCTACAGGTATAACTATGGCTACACCTTC. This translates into CASSLSYRYNYGYTF. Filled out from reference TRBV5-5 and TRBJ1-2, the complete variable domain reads DAGVTQSPTHLIKTRGQQVTLRCSPISGHKSVSWYQQVLGQGPQFIFQYYEKEERGRGNFPDRFSARQFPNYSSELNVNALLLGDSALYLCASSLSYRYNYGYTFGSGTRLTVV.

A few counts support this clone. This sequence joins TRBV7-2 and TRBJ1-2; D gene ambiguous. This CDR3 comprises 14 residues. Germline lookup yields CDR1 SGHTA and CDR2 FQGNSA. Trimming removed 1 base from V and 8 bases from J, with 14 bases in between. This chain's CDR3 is CASSLGLTRGGYTF. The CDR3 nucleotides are TGTGCCAGCAGCTTAGGTCTTACAAGAGGCGGCTACACCTTC.

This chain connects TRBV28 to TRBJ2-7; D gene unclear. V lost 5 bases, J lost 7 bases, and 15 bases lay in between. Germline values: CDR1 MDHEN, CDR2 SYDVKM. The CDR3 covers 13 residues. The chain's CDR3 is CASSAPPVREQYF. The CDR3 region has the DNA TGTGCCAGCAGTGCACCGCCTGTCAGGGAGCAGTACTTC.

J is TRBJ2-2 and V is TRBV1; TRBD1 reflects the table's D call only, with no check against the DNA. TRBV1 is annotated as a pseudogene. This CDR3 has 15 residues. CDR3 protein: CTSPGEGASTGELFF. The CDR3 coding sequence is TGCACCAGCCCGGGTGAGGGGGCTTCTACCGGGGAGCTGTTTTTT.

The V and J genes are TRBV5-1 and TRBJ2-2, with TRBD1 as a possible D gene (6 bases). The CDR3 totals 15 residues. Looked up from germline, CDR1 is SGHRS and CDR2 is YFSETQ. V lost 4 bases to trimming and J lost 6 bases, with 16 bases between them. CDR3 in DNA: TGCGCCAGCAGCGAACAGGGATTAGGGGCCGGGGAGCTGTTTTTT. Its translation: CASSEQGLGAGELFF.

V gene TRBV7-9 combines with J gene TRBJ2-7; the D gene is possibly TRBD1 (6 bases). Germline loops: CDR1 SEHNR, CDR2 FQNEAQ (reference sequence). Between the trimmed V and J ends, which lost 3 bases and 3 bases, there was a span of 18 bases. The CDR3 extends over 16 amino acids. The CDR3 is CASSFDLRDTYYEQYF. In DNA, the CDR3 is TGTGCCAGCAGCTTCGATCTCCGGGACACCTACTACGAGCAGTACTTC. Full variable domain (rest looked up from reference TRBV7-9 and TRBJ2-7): DTGVSQNPRHKITKRGQNVTFRCDPISEHNRLYWYRQTLGQGPEFLTYFQNEAQLEKSRLLSDRFSAERPKGSFSTLEIQRTEQGDSAMYLCASSFDLRDTYYEQYFGPGTRLTVT.

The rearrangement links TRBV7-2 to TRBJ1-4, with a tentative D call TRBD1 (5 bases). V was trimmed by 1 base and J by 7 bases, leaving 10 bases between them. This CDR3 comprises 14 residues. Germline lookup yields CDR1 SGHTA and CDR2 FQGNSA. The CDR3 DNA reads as TGTGCCAGCAGCTTAGGGACATTGGGTGAAAAACTGTTTTTT. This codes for CASSLGTLGEKLFF.

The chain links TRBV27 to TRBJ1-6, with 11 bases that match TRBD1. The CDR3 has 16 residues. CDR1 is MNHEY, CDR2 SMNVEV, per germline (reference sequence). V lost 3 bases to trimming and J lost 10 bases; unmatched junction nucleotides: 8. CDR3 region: CASSFLDRGPRSPLHF. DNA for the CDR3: TGTGCCAGCAGTTTTTTGGACAGGGGGCCTCGCTCACCCCTCCACTTT.

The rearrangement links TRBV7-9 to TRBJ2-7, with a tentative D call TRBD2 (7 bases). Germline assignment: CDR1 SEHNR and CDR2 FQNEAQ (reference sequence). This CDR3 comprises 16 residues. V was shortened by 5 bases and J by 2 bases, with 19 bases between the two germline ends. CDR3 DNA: TGTGCCAGCAGCCCTAAGGGGGGAGGGCCGACCTACGAGCAGTACTTC. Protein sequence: CASSPKGGGPTYEQYF.

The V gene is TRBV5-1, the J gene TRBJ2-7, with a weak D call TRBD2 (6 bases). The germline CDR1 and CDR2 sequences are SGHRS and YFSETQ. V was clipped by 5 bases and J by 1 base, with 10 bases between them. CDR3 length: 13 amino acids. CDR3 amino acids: CASSWDWSYEQYF. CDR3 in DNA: TGCGCCAGCAGTTGGGACTGGTCCTACGAGCAGTACTTC.

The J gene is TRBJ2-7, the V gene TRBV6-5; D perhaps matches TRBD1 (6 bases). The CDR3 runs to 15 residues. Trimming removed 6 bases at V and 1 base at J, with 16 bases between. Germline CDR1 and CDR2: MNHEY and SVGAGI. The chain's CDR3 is CASSGGSRGSYEQYF. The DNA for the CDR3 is TGTGCCAGCAGCGGCGGGTCGAGGGGGTCCTACGAGCAGTACTTC.

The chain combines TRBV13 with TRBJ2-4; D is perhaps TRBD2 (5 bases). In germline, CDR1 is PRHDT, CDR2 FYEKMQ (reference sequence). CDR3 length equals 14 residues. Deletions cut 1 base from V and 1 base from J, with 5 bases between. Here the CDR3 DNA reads TGTGCCAGCAGCTTAGCTAGCGCCAAAAACATTCAGTACTTC. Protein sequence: CASSLASAKNIQYF.

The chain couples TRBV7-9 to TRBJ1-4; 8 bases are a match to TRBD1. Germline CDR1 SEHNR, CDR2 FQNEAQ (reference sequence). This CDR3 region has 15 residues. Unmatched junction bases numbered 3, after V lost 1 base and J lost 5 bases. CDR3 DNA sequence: TGTGCCAGCAGCTTAGAGTACAGGGGGAATGAAAAACTGTTTTTT. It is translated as CASSLEYRGNEKLFF.

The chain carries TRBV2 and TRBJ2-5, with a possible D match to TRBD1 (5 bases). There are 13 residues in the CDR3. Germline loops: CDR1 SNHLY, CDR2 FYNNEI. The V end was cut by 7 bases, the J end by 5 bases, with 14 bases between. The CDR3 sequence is CASTRTIGETQYF. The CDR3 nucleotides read TGTGCCAGCACCAGGACAATTGGGGAGACCCAGTACTTC.

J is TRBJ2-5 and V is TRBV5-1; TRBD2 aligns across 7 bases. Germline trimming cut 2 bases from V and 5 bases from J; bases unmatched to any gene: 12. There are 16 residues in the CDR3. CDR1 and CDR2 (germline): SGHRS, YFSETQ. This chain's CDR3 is CASSFGGSGALETQYF. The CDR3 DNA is TGCGCCAGCAGCTTTGGGGGAAGCGGGGCGTTGGAGACCCAGTACTTC.

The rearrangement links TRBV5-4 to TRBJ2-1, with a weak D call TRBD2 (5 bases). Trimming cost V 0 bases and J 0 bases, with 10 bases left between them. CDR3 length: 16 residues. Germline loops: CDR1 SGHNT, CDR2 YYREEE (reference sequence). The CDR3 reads CASSLESGSSYNEQFF. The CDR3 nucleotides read TGTGCCAGCAGCTTGGAATCGGGGAGCTCCTACAATGAGCAGTTCTTC.

The DNA of the CDR3 is TGTGCCAGCAGCGTCTCCCAGGGGGTAGGAAGAAGAGGGGAGCTGTTTTTT. Amino acid sequence: CASSVSQGVGRRGELFF. This chain uses TRBV9 with TRBJ2-2, with TRBD1 matching 7 bases. Looked up from germline, CDR1 is SGDLS and CDR2 is YYNGEE. The ends lost 2 bases at V and 8 bases at J; junction bases unmatched: 15. The CDR3 is 17 residues long.

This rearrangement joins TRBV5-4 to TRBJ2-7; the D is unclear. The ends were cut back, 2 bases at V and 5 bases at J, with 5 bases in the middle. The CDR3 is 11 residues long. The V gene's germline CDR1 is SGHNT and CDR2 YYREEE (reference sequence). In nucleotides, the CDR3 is TGTGCCAGCAGCTTTGCAGACGAGCAGTACTTC. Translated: CASSFADEQYF.

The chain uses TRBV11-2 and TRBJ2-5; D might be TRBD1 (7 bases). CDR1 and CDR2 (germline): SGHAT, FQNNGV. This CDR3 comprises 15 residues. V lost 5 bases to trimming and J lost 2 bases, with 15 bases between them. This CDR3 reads CASSARDRRQETQYF. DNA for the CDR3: TGTGCCAGCAGCGCGCGGGACAGACGGCAAGAGACCCAGTACTTC.

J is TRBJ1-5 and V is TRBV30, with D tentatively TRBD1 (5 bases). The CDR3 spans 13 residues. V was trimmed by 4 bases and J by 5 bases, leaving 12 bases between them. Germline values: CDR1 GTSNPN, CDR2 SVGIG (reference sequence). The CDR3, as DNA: TGTGCCTGGAACGTTGGGGGGTATCAGCCCCAGCATTTT. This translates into CAWNVGGYQPQHF.

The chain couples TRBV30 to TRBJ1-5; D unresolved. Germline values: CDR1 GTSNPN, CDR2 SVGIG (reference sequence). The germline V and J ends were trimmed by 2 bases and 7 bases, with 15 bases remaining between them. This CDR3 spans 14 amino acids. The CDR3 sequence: CAWSPRGGRQPQHF. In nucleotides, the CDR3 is TGTGCCTGGAGTCCTCGGGGAGGGCGGCAGCCCCAGCATTTT.

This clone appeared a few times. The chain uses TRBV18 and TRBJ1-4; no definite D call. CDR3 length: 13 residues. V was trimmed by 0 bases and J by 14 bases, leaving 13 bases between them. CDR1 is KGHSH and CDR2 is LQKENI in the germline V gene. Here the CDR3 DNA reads TGTGCCAGCTCACCACCATCGGTGCGTGAGCTGTTTTTT. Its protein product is CASSPPSVRELFF. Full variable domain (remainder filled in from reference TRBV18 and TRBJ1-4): NAGVMQNPRHLVRRRGQEARLRCSPMKGHSHVYWYRQLPEEGLKFMVYLQKENIIDESGMPKERFSAEFPKEGPSILRIQQVVRGDSAAYFCASSPPSVRELFFGSGTQLSVL.

Written as DNA, the CDR3 is TGTGCCAGCAGTGGGACTAGCGGGAGGGCCAACGAGCAGTACTTC. As protein: CASSGTSGRANEQYF. This sequence joins TRBV6-2 or TRBV6-3 and TRBJ2-7; 16 nucleotides line up with TRBD2. This CDR3 is 15 amino acids long. J was trimmed by 5 bases and V by 5 bases; bases with no gene match: 3. Germline values: CDR1 MNHEY, CDR2 SVGEGT.

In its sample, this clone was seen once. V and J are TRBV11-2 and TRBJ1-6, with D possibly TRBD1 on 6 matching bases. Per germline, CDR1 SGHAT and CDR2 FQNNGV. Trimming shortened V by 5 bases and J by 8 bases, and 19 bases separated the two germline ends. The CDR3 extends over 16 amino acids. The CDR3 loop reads CASSPLRQAAHSPLHF. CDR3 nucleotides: TGTGCCAGCAGCCCACTCAGACAGGCGGCTCATTCACCCCTCCACTTT.

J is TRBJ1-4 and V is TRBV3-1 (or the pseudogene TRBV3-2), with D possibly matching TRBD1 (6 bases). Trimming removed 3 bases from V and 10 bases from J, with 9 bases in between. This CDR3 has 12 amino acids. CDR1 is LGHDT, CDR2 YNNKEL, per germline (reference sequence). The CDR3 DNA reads TGTGCCAGCAGCCAGGACAGCGGAAAACTGTTTTTT. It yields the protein CASSQDSGKLFF.

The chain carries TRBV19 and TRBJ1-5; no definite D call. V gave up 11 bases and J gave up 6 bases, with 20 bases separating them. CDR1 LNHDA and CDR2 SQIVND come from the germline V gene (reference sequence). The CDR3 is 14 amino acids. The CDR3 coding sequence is TGTGCCTCTCTCCCATCGGGTGGTACTCAGCCCCAGCATTTT. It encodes CASLPSGGTQPQHF. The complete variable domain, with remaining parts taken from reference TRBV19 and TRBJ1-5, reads DGGITQSPKYLFRKEGQNVTLSCEQNLNHDAMYWYRQDPGQGLRLIYYSQIVNDFQKGDIAEGYSVSREKKESFPLTVTSAQKNPTAFYLCASLPSGGTQPQHFGDGTRLSIL.

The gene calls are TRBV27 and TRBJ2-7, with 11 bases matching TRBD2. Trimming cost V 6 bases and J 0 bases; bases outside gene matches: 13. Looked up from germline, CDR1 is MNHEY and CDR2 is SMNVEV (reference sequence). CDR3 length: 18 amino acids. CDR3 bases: TGTGCCAGCAGCCGAATTGCTGGGACTAGCGGCCGCTCCTACGAGCAGTACTTC. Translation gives CASSRIAGTSGRSYEQYF.